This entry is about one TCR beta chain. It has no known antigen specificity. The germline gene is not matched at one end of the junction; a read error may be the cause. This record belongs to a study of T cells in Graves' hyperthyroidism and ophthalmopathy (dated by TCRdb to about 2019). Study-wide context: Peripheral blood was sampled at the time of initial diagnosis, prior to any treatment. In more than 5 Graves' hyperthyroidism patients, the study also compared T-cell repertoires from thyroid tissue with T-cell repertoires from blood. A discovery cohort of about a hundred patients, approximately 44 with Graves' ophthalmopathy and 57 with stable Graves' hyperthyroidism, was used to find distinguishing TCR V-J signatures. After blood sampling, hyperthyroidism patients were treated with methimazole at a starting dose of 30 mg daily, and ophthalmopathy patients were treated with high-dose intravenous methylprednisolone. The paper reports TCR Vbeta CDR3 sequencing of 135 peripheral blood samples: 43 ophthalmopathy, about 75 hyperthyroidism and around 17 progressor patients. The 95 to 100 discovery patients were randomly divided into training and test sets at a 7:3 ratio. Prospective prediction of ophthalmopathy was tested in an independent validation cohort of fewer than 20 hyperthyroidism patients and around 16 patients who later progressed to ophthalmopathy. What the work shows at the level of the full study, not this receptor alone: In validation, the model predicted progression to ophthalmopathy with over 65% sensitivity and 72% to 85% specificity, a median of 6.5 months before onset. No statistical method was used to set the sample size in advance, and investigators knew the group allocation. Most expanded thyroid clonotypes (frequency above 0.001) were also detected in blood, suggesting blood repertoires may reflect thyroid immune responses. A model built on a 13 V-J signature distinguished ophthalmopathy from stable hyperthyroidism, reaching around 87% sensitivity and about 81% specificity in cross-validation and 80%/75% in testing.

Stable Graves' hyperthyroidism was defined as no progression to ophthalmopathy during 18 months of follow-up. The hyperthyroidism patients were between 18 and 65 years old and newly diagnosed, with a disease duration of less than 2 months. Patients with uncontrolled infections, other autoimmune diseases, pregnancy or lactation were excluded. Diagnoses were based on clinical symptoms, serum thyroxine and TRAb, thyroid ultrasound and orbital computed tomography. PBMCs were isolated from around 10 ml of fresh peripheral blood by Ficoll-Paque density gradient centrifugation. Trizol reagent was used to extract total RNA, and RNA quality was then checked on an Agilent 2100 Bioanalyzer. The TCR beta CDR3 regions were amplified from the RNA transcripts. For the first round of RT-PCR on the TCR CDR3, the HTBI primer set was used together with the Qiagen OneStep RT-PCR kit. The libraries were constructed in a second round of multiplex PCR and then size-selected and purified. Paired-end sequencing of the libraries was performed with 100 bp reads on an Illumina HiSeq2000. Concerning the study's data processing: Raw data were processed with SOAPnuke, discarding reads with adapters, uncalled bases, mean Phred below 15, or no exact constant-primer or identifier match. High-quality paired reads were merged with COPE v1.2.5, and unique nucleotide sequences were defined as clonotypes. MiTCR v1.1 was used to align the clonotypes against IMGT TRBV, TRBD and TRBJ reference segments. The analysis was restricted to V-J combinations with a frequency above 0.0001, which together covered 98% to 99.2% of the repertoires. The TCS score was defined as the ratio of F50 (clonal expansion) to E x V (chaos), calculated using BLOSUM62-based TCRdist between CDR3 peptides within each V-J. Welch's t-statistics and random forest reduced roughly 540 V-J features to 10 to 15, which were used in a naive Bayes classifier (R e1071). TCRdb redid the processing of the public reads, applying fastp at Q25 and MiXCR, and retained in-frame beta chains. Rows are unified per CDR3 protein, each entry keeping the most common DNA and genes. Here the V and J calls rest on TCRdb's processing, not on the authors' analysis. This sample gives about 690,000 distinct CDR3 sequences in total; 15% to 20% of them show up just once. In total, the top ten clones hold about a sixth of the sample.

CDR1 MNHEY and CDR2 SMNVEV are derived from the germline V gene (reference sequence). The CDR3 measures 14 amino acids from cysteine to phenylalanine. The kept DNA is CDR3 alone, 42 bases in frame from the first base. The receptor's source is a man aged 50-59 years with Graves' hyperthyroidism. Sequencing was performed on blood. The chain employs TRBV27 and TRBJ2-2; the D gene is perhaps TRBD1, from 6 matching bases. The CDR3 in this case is CANSLGARSGELFF. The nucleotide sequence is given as TGTGCCAACAGTTTGGGGGCGCGATCCGGGGAGCTGTTTTTT.